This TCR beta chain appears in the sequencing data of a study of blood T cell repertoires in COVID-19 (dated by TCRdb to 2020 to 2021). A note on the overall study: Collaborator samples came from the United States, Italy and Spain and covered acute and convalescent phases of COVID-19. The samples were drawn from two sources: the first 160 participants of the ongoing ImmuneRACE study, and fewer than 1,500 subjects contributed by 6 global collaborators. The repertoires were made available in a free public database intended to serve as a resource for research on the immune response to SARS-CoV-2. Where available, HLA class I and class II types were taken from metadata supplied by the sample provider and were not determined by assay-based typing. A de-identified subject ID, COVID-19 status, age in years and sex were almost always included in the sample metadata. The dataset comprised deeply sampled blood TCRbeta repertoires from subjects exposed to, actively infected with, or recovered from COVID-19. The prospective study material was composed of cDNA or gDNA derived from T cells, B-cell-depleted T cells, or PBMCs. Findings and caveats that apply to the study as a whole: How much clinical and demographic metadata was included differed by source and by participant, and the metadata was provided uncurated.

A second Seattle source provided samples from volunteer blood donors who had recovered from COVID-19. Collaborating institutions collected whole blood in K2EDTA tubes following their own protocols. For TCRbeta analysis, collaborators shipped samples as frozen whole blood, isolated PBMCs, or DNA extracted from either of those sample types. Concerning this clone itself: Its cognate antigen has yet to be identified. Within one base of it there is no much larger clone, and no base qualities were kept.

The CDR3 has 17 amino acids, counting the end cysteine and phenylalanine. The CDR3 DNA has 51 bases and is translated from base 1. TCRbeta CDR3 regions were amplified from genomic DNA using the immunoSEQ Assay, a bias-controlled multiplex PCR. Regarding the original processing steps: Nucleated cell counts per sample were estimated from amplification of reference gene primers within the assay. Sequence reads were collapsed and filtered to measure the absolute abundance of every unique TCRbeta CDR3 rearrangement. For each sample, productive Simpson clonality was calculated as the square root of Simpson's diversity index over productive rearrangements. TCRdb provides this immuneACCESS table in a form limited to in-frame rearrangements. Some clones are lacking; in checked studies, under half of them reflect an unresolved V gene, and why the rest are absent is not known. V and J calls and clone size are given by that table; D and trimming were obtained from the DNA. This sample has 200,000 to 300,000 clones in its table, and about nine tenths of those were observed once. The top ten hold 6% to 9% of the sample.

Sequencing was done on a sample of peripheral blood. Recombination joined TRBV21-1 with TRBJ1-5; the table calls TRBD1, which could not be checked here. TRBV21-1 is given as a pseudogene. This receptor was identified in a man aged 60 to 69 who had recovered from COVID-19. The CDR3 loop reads CASSKKKGAYSNQPQHF. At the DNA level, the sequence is TGTGCCAGCAGCAAAAAGAAAGGGGCCTATAGCAATCAGCCCCAGCATTTT.